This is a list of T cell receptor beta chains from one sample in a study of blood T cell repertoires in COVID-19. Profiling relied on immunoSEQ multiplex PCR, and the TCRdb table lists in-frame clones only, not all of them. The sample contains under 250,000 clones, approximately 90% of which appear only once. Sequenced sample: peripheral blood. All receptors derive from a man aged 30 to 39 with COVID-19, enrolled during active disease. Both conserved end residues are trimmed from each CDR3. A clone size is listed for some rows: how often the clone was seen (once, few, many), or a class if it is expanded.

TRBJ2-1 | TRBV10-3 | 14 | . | AISESASGPYNEQF
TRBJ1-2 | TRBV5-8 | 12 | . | ASSFLQGDYGYT
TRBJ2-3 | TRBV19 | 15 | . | ASSVGTLNPPTDTQY
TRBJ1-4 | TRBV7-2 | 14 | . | ASSPLGGLTNEKLF
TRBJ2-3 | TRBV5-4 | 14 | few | ASSLRSGGDSDTQY
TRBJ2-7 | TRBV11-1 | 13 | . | ASSRGTGASYEQY
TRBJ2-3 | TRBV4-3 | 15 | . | ASSQDGGFAALDTQY
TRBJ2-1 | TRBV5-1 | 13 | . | ASSLGAGVVNEQF
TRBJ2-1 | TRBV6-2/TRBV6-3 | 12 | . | ASSYLDRYNEQF
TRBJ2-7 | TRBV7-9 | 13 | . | ASSLQGAAFHEQY
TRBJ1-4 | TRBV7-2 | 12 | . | ASSQTGAFEKLF
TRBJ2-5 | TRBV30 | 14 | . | AWSPGLAGFAETQY
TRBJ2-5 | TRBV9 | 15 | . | ASSVGVAGGGEETQY
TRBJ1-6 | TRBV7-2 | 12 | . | ASSLRDRDSPLH
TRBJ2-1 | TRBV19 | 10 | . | ASSTRYNEQF
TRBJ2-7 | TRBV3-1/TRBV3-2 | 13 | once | ASSQPGDLTYEQY
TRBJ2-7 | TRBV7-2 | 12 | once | ASSLDRAYYEQY
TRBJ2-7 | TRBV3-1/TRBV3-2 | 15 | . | ASSPGQGAPPIYEQY
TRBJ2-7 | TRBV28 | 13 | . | ASSLWQGARHEQY
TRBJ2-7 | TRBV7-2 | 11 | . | ASSRDQGYEQY
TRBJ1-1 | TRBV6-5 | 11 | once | AYREQINTEAF
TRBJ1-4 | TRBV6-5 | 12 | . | ASSYRLGNEKLF
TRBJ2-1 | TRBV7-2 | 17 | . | ASSLAFDLAGGNDNEQF
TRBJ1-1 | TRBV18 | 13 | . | ASSLAGGANTEAF
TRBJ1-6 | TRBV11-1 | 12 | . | ASSFGQGHSPLH
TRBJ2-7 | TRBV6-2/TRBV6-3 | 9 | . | ASSLTYEQY
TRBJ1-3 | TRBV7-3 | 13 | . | ASSPDGDSGNTIY
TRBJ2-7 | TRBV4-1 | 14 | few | ASSQTVERGSYEQY
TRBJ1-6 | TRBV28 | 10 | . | ASSSNNSPLH
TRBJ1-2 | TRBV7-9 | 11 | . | ASSLRGNYGYT
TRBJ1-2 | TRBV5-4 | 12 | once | ASSLGQGINGYT